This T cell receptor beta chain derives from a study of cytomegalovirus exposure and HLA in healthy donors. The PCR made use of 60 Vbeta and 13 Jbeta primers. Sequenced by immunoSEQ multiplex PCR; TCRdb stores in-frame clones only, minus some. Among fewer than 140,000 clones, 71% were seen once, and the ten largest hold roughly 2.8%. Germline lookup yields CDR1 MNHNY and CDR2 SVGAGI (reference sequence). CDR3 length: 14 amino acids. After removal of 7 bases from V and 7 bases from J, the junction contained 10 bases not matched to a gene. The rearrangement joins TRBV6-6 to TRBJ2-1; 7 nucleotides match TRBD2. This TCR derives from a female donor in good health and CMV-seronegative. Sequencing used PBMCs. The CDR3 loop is CASKEGDYFNEQFF. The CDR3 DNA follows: TGTGCCAGCAAAGAAGGGGACTACTTTAATGAGCAGTTCTTC.